Listed below are T cell receptor beta chains from one sample, sequenced in a study of metastatic and nonmetastatic thyroid tumors. TCRdb ran MiXCR on the PCR reads. The sample lists about 35,000 clones, approximately 19% occurring once. Sequencing was done on a sample of blood. The receptor source for this set is a female donor with papillary thyroid cancer or a benign thyroid nodule (not recorded which). Some clones in this sample may be carry-over from other donors' samples. The CDR3 runs from the conserved cysteine through the conserved F or W. A D gene is named only where the DNA matches it firmly. Size values are once, few and many counts, or a class for expanded clones, and some rows have none.

CDR3 protein	CDR3 DNA	D gene	clone size	J gene	V gene
CASSELREAIYEQYF	TGTGCCAGCAGTGAATTAAGAGAGGCCATCTACGAGCAGTACTTC	NA	many	TRBJ2-7	TRBV2
CASRGTVNEKLFF	TGTGCCAGCAGAGGGACGGTAAATGAAAAACTGTTTTTT	NA	many	TRBJ1-4	TRBV27
CASKVGGRETQYF	TGTGCCAGCAAGGTAGGGGGCCGAGAGACCCAGTACTTC	TRBD1	many	TRBJ2-5	TRBV28
CSASETGEKLFF	TGCAGTGCTAGTGAGACAGGAGAAAAACTGTTTTTT	NA	many	TRBJ1-4	TRBV20-1
CSAPEERNTEAFF	TGCAGTGCCCCGGAGGAGAGGAACACTGAAGCTTTCTTT	NA	many	TRBJ1-1	TRBV20-1
CASSFGDGLAAYEQYF	TGTGCCAGCAGTTTTGGCGACGGGCTAGCGGCCTACGAGCAGTACTTC	TRBD2	few	TRBJ2-7	TRBV6-2/TRBV6-3
CSARQGVETQYF	TGCAGTGCCCGGCAGGGCGTGGAGACCCAGTACTTC	NA	many	TRBJ2-5	TRBV20-1
CASSQGTGGEKLFF	TGTGCCAGCAGCCAGGGGACAGGAGGAGAAAAACTGTTTTTT	TRBD1	many	TRBJ1-4	TRBV3-1
CASSLGLDKRSYNEQFF	TGTGCCAGCAGCTTGGGACTAGATAAACGATCCTACAATGAGCAGTTCTTC	TRBD2	once	TRBJ2-1	TRBV11-2
CSARGQGAQGIAQPQHF	TGCAGTGCTAGAGGACAGGGGGCTCAGGGGATTGCTCAGCCCCAGCATTTT	TRBD1	many	TRBJ1-5	TRBV20-1
CASVSVRYEQFF	TGCGCCAGCGTCAGCGTGAGGTATGAGCAGTTCTTC	NA	NA	TRBJ2-1	TRBV10-2
CASSATDSTNQPQHF	TGTGCCAGCAGCGCGACAGACAGCACTAATCAGCCCCAGCATTTT	NA	few	TRBJ1-5	TRBV25-1
CAGTPSGSLCGGELFF	TGTGCCGGCACCCCTAGCGGGAGCCTGTGTGGCGGGGAGCTGTTTTTT	TRBD2	NA	TRBJ2-2	TRBV6-1
CSARELAGVGEQFF	TGCAGTGCTAGAGAACTAGCGGGAGTGGGTGAGCAGTTCTTC	TRBD2	many	TRBJ2-1	TRBV20-1
CASSSRDRLNTGELFF	TGTGCCAGCAGCTCGCGGGACAGACTTAACACCGGGGAGCTGTTTTTT	NA	many	TRBJ2-2	TRBV13
CASSLWGDWVYNEQFF	TGTGCCAGCAGCTTGTGGGGGGACTGGGTCTACAATGAGCAGTTCTTC	NA	NA	TRBJ2-1	TRBV5-4
CASSPYNEQFF	TGTGCCAGCAGCCCTTACAATGAGCAGTTCTTC	NA	NA	TRBJ2-1	TRBV6-1
CASSDLALRTDTQYF	TGTGCCAGCAGTGACCTAGCACTAAGGACGGATACGCAGTATTTT	NA	NA	TRBJ2-3	TRBV6-1
CASSVSTGANFLTF	TGTGCCAGCAGTGTTTCTACCGGGGCCAACTTCCTGACTTTC	NA	few	TRBJ2-6	TRBV2
CASSLSSRGLPYGYTF	TGTGCCAGCAGTTTGTCTTCGCGAGGGCTGCCCTATGGCTACACCTTC	NA	medium-sized	TRBJ1-2	TRBV6-2/TRBV6-3
CANSHTGLTTYTQYF	TGTGCCAACAGCCACACAGGGCTCACCACATATACGCAGTATTTT	NA	NA	TRBJ2-3	TRBV3-1
CASSTRTSGRFHTGELFF	TGTGCCAGTAGTACAAGGACTAGCGGGAGATTCCACACCGGGGAGCTGTTTTTT	TRBD2	many	TRBJ2-2	TRBV19
CASSRRGANSYEQYF	TGTGCCAGCAGCCGGAGGGGGGCCAACTCCTACGAGCAGTACTTC	NA	many	TRBJ2-7	TRBV5-6
CATSDLTGTETYEQYF	TGTGCCACCAGTGACCTTACCGGCACAGAGACCTACGAGCAGTACTTC	NA	NA	TRBJ2-7	TRBV24-1
CASSRLWTGELFF	TGTGCCAGCAGCCGACTGTGGACCGGAGAGCTGTTTTTT	NA	NA	TRBJ2-2	TRBV2
CSVVSGVSDEQYF	TGCAGCGTTGTTTCAGGGGTCTCCGACGAGCAGTACTTC	NA	many	TRBJ2-7	TRBV29-1
CASTPLIPPYEQYF	TGTGCCAGCACCCCACTCATCCCTCCCTACGAGCAGTACTTC	NA	few	TRBJ2-7	TRBV6-1
CSARVGSGRPLGETQYF	TGCAGTGCTAGAGTAGGTAGCGGGAGACCATTGGGGGAGACCCAGTACTTC	TRBD2	NA	TRBJ2-5	TRBV20-1
CASSPFTGGKYF	TGTGCCAGCAGCCCCTTCACGGGGGGAAAGTACTTC	TRBD2	many	TRBJ2-7	TRBV12-3/TRBV12-4
CASKRRDRGNEQYF	TGTGCCAGCAAAAGAAGGGACAGGGGGAACGAGCAGTACTTC	TRBD1	many	TRBJ2-7	TRBV2
CATSRQAGRGEQFF	TGTGCCACCAGCAGGCAGGCCGGACGGGGTGAGCAGTTCTTC	NA	many	TRBJ2-1	TRBV15
CASSTGGTMNTEAFF	TGTGCCAGCAGTACAGGGGGTACCATGAACACTGAAGCTTTCTTT	TRBD1	many	TRBJ1-1	TRBV28
CASSREGSRTDTQYF	TGTGCCAGCAGCAGAGAGGGGTCTCGCACAGATACGCAGTATTTT	NA	NA	TRBJ2-3	TRBV7-9
CASSLQWVGHGETQYF	TGTGCCAGCAGCTTACAATGGGTAGGGCACGGAGAGACCCAGTACTTC	NA	NA	TRBJ2-5	TRBV11-2
CASSVQWGVSGANVLTF	TGTGCCAGCAGTGTACAGTGGGGTGTCTCTGGGGCCAACGTCCTGACTTTC	NA	NA	TRBJ2-6	TRBV28
CASSRGPNNEQFF	TGTGCCAGCAGTAGAGGACCAAACAATGAGCAGTTCTTC	NA	many	TRBJ2-1	TRBV6-4
CSASESARGTRHEQYF	TGCAGTGCTAGTGAATCGGCTCGGGGGACACGACACGAGCAGTACTTC	NA	many	TRBJ2-7	TRBV20-1
CASSESIAGGNQPQHF	TGTGCCAGCAGTGAAAGTATCGCGGGGGGCAATCAGCCCCAGCATTTT	NA	few	TRBJ1-5	TRBV6-1
CASSPGQGTETQYF	TGTGCCAGCAGCCCGGGACAGGGGACCGAGACCCAGTACTTC	TRBD1	many	TRBJ2-5	TRBV12-3/TRBV12-4
CASSGGRDADTQYF	TGTGCCAGCAGTGGTGGGAGGGACGCAGATACGCAGTATTTT	TRBD2	many	TRBJ2-3	TRBV28